A selection of T cell receptor beta chains follows, all from one sample in a study of blood T cell repertoires in COVID-19. Method: immunoSEQ multiplex PCR; TCRdb's copy keeps in-frame clones and lacks some. Among about 270,000 clones listed, under 95% were seen once. Sample: PBMCs or T cells enriched from blood (not recorded which). These receptors were collected from a man aged 35-49 years who had been exposed to COVID-19. The CDR3 runs from the conserved cysteine through the conserved F or W. D genes are given only for firm matches. A clone size is listed for some rows: how often the clone was seen (once, few, many), or a class if it is expanded.

v_call,d_call,j_call,clone_size,cdr3_aa,cdr3_nt
TRBV6-2/TRBV6-3,TRBD2,TRBJ2-1,-,CASSPRTSGLTNSYNEQFF,TGTGCCAGCAGTCCACGGACTAGCGGGCTAACTAACTCCTACAATGAGCAGTTCTTC
TRBV27,TRBD1,TRBJ1-1,once,CASSLRGQGVSSTEAFF,TGTGCCAGCAGTTTAAGGGGACAGGGGGTTTCGAGCACTGAAGCTTTCTTT
TRBV11-2,TRBD1,TRBJ2-7,-,CASSLGGGTGYEQYF,TGTGCCAGCAGCTTAGGGGGGGGGACAGGGTACGAGCAGTACTTC
TRBV11-3,TRBD1,TRBJ2-7,once,CASSSGTGATYEQYF,TGTGCCAGCAGCTCGGGGACAGGGGCGACCTACGAGCAGTACTTC
TRBV6-1,-,TRBJ2-7,once,CASSEQGTHEQYF,TGTGCCAGCAGTGAACAGGGGACCCACGAGCAGTACTTC
TRBV15,TRBD2,TRBJ2-7,-,CATGTSGSYEQYF,TGTGCCACCGGTACTAGCGGCTCCTACGAGCAGTACTTC
TRBV25-1,-,TRBJ2-1,-,CASSAGTTYNEQFF,TGTGCCAGCAGTGCCGGGACAACGTACAATGAGCAGTTCTTC
TRBV5-1,TRBD1,TRBJ1-1,-,CASSLVFRGQAEAFF,TGCGCCAGCAGCTTGGTATTCAGGGGGCAGGCTGAAGCTTTCTTT
TRBV4-1,TRBD2,TRBJ2-2,-,CASSQPSVLAGGNTGELFF,TGCGCCAGCAGCCAACCTTCCGTACTAGCGGGAGGGAACACCGGGGAGCTGTTTTTT
TRBV6-1,-,TRBJ2-3,-,CASSEPGHPTDTQYF,TGTGCCAGCAGTGAGCCGGGACACCCCACAGATACGCAGTATTTT
TRBV28,-,TRBJ1-2,-,CASSRSVINKELSYGYTF,TGTGCCAGCAGCCGAAGCGTGATCAACAAGGAGCTATCCTATGGCTACACCTTC
TRBV7-2,-,TRBJ1-4,-,CASSSYASATNEKLFF,TGTGCCAGCAGCTCTTACGCCAGTGCAACTAATGAAAAACTGTTTTTT
TRBV19,TRBD1,TRBJ1-4,-,CASSLQTGPNEKLFF,TGTGCCAGTAGTCTTCAGACAGGGCCGAATGAAAAACTGTTTTTT
TRBV10-3,TRBD1,TRBJ1-2,once,CATTAVTGGYGYTF,TGTGCCACCACCGCCGTGACAGGGGGGTATGGCTACACCTTC
TRBV5-4,TRBD1,TRBJ1-2,-,CASSPDPQGAGYGYTF,TGTGCCAGCAGCCCCGACCCACAGGGGGCGGGGTATGGCTACACCTTC
TRBV5-6,-,TRBJ1-5,-,CASSNGRGLLSNQPQHF,TGTGCCAGCAGCAACGGTCGGGGTCTACTTAGCAATCAGCCCCAGCATTTT
TRBV20-1,TRBD2,TRBJ2-5,few,CSASPLIAGGQETQYF,TGCAGTGCTAGTCCGCTAATAGCGGGGGGACAAGAGACCCAGTACTTC
TRBV11-2,TRBD2,TRBJ2-1,-,CASSQGLSNEQFF,TGTGCCAGCAGCCAGGGACTATCCAATGAGCAGTTCTTC
TRBV19,TRBD1,TRBJ1-1,-,CASSTSGTVEAFF,TGTGCCAGTAGTACCTCCGGGACAGTTGAAGCTTTCTTT
TRBV4-1,-,TRBJ1-3,-,CASSQDREDNSGNTIYF,TGCGCCAGCAGCCAAGACCGGGAGGATAACTCTGGAAACACCATATATTTT
TRBV19,TRBD2,TRBJ2-7,-,CASRASGRSIHEQYF,TGTGCCAGTAGGGCTAGCGGGAGATCTATCCACGAGCAGTACTTC
TRBV29-1,TRBD1,TRBJ2-7,-,CSARQGPSSYEQYF,TGCAGCGCCCGACAGGGCCCGAGCTCCTACGAGCAGTACTTC
TRBV12-3/TRBV12-4,-,TRBJ1-5,-,CASSSGRQPQHF,TGTGCCAGCAGTTCGGGTCGACAGCCCCAGCATTTT
TRBV9,-,TRBJ2-5,-,CASSGGTAIETQYF,TGTGCCAGCAGCGGCGGGACGGCGATAGAGACCCAGTACTTC
TRBV7-9,-,TRBJ2-3,-,CASSLAGLVDTQYF,TGTGCCAGCAGCTTGGCGGGACTGGTAGATACGCAGTATTTT
TRBV7-9,TRBD2,TRBJ2-1,-,CASSQKGLAGGEQFF,TGTGCCAGCAGCCAAAAAGGACTAGCGGGTGGTGAGCAGTTCTTC
TRBV11-3,-,TRBJ1-1,-,CASSLGYGARGTEAFF,TGTGCCAGCAGCCTCGGGTATGGGGCCAGGGGCACTGAAGCTTTCTTT
TRBV6-1,-,TRBJ2-7,-,CASSESQGSGSYEQYF,TGTGCCAGCAGTGAGTCACAGGGTTCGGGCTCCTACGAGCAGTACTTC
TRBV4-1,-,TRBJ1-1,-,CASSQDSYLSEAFF,TGCGCCAGCAGCCAAGACTCCTACCTCTCTGAAGCTTTCTTT
TRBV9,-,TRBJ1-3,-,CASSLQGSSGNTIYF,TGTGCCAGCAGCTTACAGGGCAGCTCTGGAAACACCATATATTTT
TRBV11-2,-,TRBJ1-4,-,CASSIAGGDEKLFF,TGTGCCAGCAGCATAGCGGGGGGTGATGAAAAACTGTTTTTT
TRBV6-5,-,TRBJ1-1,-,CASSYSSMNTEAFF,TGTGCCAGCAGTTACTCGAGTATGAACACTGAAGCTTTCTTT
TRBV6-5,-,TRBJ1-3,-,CASTPLQVSGNTIYF,TGTGCCAGCACACCTCTCCAGGTTTCAGGAAACACCATATATTTT
TRBV28,TRBD2,TRBJ2-7,few,CASSQREASSYEQYF,TGTGCCAGCAGTCAGCGGGAGGCCAGCTCCTACGAGCAGTACTTC
TRBV6-5,-,TRBJ1-1,-,CASRPGTEAFF,TGTGCCAGCAGGCCGGGGACTGAAGCTTTCTTT
TRBV18,TRBD1,TRBJ2-2,few,CASSGQGFYTGELFF,TGTGCCAGCTCCGGACAGGGGTTTTACACCGGGGAGCTGTTTTTT
TRBV4-2,-,TRBJ2-2,few,CASSQDRERTGELFF,TGTGCCAGCAGCCAAGATAGGGAGCGGACCGGGGAGCTGTTTTTT